This is a list of T cell receptor beta chains from one sample in a study of identical twins. TCRdb ran MiXCR on the 5' RACE reads and lists one entry per CDR3 protein. This table has 470,000 or so distinct CDR3 sequences, 20% to 25% appearing once. The same sample was also used in a study of T cells expressing NK-cell markers.

The sample comprised CD4+ T cells sorted from blood. The receptors come from a young woman in good health. CDR3s include the opening cysteine and the closing phenylalanine or tryptophan. A D gene is named only where the DNA matches it firmly. Clone size, where shown, is once, few, many, or a class for clones that have expanded.

j_call	d_call	v_call	clone_size	cdr3_aa	cdr3_nt
TRBJ2-2	TRBD2	TRBV6-2/TRBV6-3	many	CASSPLAGGPDGELFF	TGTGCCAGCAGCCCTCTAGCGGGAGGGCCAGACGGGGAGCTGTTTTTT
TRBJ2-1	NA	TRBV4-1	NA	CASSQPFRGVQFF	TGCGCCAGCAGCCAACCATTTCGGGGAGTGCAGTTCTTC
TRBJ2-2	TRBD2	TRBV11-1	many	CASSPLLRSGRRGGELFF	TGTGCCAGCAGCCCTCTCCTGCGGAGCGGGAGAAGGGGCGGGGAGCTGTTTTTT
TRBJ1-3	NA	TRBV12-3/TRBV12-4	NA	CASSFGGGGNTIYF	TGTGCCAGCAGTTTTGGGGGTGGAGGAAACACCATATATTTT
TRBJ2-7	NA	TRBV12-3/TRBV12-4	NA	CASSLSDGRRYEQYF	TGTGCCAGCAGTTTGAGCGACGGGAGACGCTACGAGCAGTACTTC
TRBJ1-1	NA	TRBV6-6	few	CASQTGNTEAFF	TGTGCCAGTCAAACAGGGAACACTGAAGCTTTCTTT
TRBJ2-7	TRBD2	TRBV10-3	NA	CAISSGGRLGEREQYF	TGTGCCATCAGTAGCGGCGGGAGGCTTGGGGAACGCGAGCAGTACTTC
TRBJ2-1	TRBD2	TRBV18	NA	CASSPRTSGRTNEQFF	TGTGCCAGCTCCCCGCGGACTAGCGGGAGGACGAATGAGCAGTTCTTC
TRBJ2-6	NA	TRBV29-1	few	CSAEGGTGANVLTF	TGCAGCGCCGAAGGGGGTACCGGGGCCAACGTCCTGACTTTC
TRBJ1-3	NA	TRBV9	NA	CASSRDGYSGNTIYF	TGTGCCAGCAGCCGGGACGGATACTCTGGAAACACCATATATTTT
TRBJ2-3	NA	TRBV29-1	NA	CSVTTGVNTQYF	TGCAGCGTCACGACCGGGGTTAATACGCAGTATTTT
TRBJ1-6	NA	TRBV5-6	NA	CASSLGRASPLHF	TGTGCCAGCAGCTTGGGCAGGGCCTCACCCCTCCACTTT
TRBJ2-5	TRBD2	TRBV20-1	many	CSAMGLAGQETQYF	TGCAGTGCCATGGGACTAGCGGGCCAAGAGACCCAGTACTTC
TRBJ2-7	TRBD2	TRBV5-1	few	CASSLSSGTASYEQYF	TGCGCCAGCAGCTTGTCTAGCGGGACGGCCTCCTACGAGCAGTACTTC
TRBJ1-5	NA	TRBV4-1	few	CASSQEGSGGTFQPQHF	TGCGCCAGCAGCCAAGAAGGCTCTGGAGGAACGTTTCAGCCCCAGCATTTT
TRBJ2-1	TRBD1	TRBV20-1	NA	CSATRQGAVNEQFF	TGCAGTGCTACAAGACAGGGGGCGGTCAATGAGCAGTTCTTC
TRBJ2-5	TRBD2	TRBV20-1	NA	CSARGATSGQETQYF	TGCAGTGCTAGGGGCGCGACTAGCGGGCAAGAGACCCAGTACTTC
TRBJ2-1	TRBD2	TRBV7-3	NA	CATALAGGSYNEQFF	TGTGCCACCGCTTTAGCGGGGGGCTCCTACAATGAGCAGTTCTTC
TRBJ2-7	NA	TRBV21-1	NA	CASLTGSHLEQYF	TGTGCCAGCCTGACAGGATCCCATCTCGAGCAGTACTTC
TRBJ1-1	NA	TRBV18	few	CASSLEDKVAFF	TGTGCCAGCTCGTTGGAAGATAAGGTAGCTTTCTTT
TRBJ2-3	NA	TRBV20-1	many	CSAGPDTQYF	TGCAGTGCTGGCCCGGATACGCAGTATTTT
TRBJ2-1	NA	TRBV20-1	few	CSALPGRSVGNEQFF	TGCAGTGCGCTACCGGGGAGATCAGTCGGCAATGAGCAGTTCTTC
TRBJ2-7	NA	TRBV20-1	many	CSAMSREPYEQYF	TGCAGTGCTATGTCCAGAGAGCCTTACGAGCAGTACTTC
TRBJ1-5	NA	TRBV7-2	few	CASSQSSNQPQHF	TGTGCCAGCAGCCAAAGTAGCAATCAGCCCCAGCATTTT
TRBJ2-5	NA	TRBV29-1	few	CSVDGQETQYF	TGCAGCGTTGACGGGCAAGAGACCCAGTACTTC
TRBJ1-3	TRBD1	TRBV7-2	NA	CASSFLAGTGSGNTIYF	TGTGCCAGCAGTTTTCTCGCCGGGACAGGGTCTGGAAACACCATATATTTT
TRBJ2-7	NA	TRBV27	few	CASSSQGPRYEQYF	TGTGCCAGCAGTTCCCAGGGGCCCCGCTACGAGCAGTACTTC
TRBJ1-1	NA	TRBV28	few	CASSLLGVDTEAFF	TGTGCCAGCAGTTTGTTAGGGGTGGACACTGAAGCTTTCTTT
TRBJ2-2	NA	TRBV6-1	NA	CASRGGDTNTGELFF	TGTGCCAGCAGAGGGGGAGACACGAACACCGGGGAGCTGTTTTTT
TRBJ1-1	NA	TRBV5-1	NA	CASTQQFEATEAFF	TGCGCCAGCACCCAACAGTTTGAGGCCACTGAAGCTTTCTTT
TRBJ2-5	NA	TRBV12-3/TRBV12-4	many	CASSLTVQETQYF	TGTGCCAGCAGTTTAACAGTCCAAGAGACCCAGTACTTC
TRBJ1-1	NA	TRBV12-3/TRBV12-4	NA	CASSLVWGDTEAFF	TGTGCCAGCAGTTTAGTGTGGGGTGACACTGAAGCTTTCTTT
TRBJ2-2	TRBD2	TRBV6-1	few	CASRVGLAGVPLEGELFF	TGTGCCAGCAGAGTGGGACTAGCGGGGGTGCCTCTGGAGGGGGAGCTGTTTTTT
TRBJ2-3	NA	TRBV7-9	few	CASSLIFSGEPDTQYF	TGTGCCAGCAGCTTAATTTTTAGCGGTGAGCCAGATACGCAGTATTTT
TRBJ1-3	TRBD1	TRBV20-1	few	CSARGLRRGLNTIYF	TGCAGTGCTAGAGGACTGCGGAGGGGGCTAAACACCATATATTTT
TRBJ2-1	NA	TRBV12-3/TRBV12-4	few	CASSLALPNEQFF	TGTGCCAGCAGTTTGGCCCTGCCCAATGAGCAGTTCTTC
TRBJ1-1	NA	TRBV7-3	few	CASSDPNREAFF	TGTGCCAGCAGCGACCCTAACAGAGAAGCTTTCTTT
TRBJ1-6	NA	TRBV6-5	few	CASHTGNSPLHF	TGTGCCAGCCACACAGGAAATTCACCCCTCCACTTT
TRBJ2-1	NA	TRBV21-1	NA	CASSKDRRRARNSYNEQFF	TGTGCCAGCAGCAAAGATCGTCGACGAGCTAGGAACTCCTACAATGAGCAGTTCTTC
TRBJ2-1	TRBD2	TRBV20-1	NA	CSARGLAGNLHEQFF	TGCAGTGCTAGAGGGCTAGCGGGAAATTTACATGAGCAGTTCTTC
TRBJ2-7	TRBD1	TRBV7-8	NA	CASSFPQGRGWEQYF	TGTGCCAGCAGCTTCCCACAGGGGCGCGGGTGGGAGCAGTACTTC
TRBJ2-6	TRBD1	TRBV9	NA	CASSAGQTSGANVLTF	TGTGCCAGCAGCGCGGGACAGACCTCTGGGGCCAACGTCCTGACTTTC
TRBJ2-7	NA	TRBV6-2/TRBV6-3	NA	CASSSLVLTGRKANSYEQYF	TGTGCCAGCAGTTCCCTGGTGTTAACAGGGCGCAAGGCTAACTCCTACGAGCAGTACTTC
TRBJ2-1	TRBD2	TRBV11-2	few	CASSFVYLAGGNEQFF	TGTGCCAGCAGCTTCGTTTATTTAGCGGGGGGCAATGAGCAGTTCTTC
TRBJ2-7	TRBD2	TRBV6-1	few	CASSPTLAGATYEQYF	TGTGCCAGCAGCCCTACTCTAGCGGGAGCGACCTACGAGCAGTACTTC
TRBJ2-7	TRBD1	TRBV27	NA	CASSPQGWSYEQYF	TGTGCCAGCAGTCCACAGGGGTGGTCCTACGAGCAGTACTTC